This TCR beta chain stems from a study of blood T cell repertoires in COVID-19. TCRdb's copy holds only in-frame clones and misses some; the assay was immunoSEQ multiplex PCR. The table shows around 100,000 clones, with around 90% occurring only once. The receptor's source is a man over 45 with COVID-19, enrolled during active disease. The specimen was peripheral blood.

The CDR3 bases are TGTGCCAGCAGCTTGAAAGGGGCGGACACTGAAGCTTTCTTT. It is translated as CASSLKGADTEAFF. The genes are TRBV5-6 and TRBJ1-1; D is possibly TRBD1 (5 bases). Germline-derived CDR1 and CDR2 are SGHDT and YYEEEE. The CDR3 covers 14 residues. V was trimmed by 1 base and J by 3 bases, leaving 10 bases between them.